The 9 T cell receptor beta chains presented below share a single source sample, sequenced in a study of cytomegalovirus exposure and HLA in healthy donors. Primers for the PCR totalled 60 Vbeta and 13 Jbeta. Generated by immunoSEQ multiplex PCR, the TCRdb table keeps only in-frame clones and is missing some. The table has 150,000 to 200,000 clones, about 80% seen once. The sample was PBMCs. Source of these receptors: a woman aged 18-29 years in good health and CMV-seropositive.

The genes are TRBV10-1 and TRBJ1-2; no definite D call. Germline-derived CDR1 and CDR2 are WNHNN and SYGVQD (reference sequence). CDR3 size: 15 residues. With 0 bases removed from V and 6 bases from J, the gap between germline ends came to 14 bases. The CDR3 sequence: CASSESAGYPDGYTF. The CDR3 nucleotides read TGCGCCAGCAGTGAGTCGGCGGGTTACCCCGATGGCTACACCTTC.

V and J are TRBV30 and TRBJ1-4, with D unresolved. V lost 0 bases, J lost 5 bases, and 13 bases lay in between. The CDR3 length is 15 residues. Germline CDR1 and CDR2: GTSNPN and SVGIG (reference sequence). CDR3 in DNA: TGTGCCTGGAGTGTACGGGGTGGACCCAATGAAAAACTGTTTTTT. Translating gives CAWSVRGGPNEKLFF.

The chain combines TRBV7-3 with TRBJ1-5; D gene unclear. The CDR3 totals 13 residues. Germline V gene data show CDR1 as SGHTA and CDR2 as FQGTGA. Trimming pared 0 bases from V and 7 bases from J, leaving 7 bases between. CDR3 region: CASSLTWEQPQHF. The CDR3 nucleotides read TGTGCCAGCAGCTTAACGTGGGAGCAGCCCCAGCATTTT. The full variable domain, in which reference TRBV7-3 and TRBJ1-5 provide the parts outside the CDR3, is GAGVSQTPSNKVTEKGKYVELRCDPISGHTALYWYRQSLGQGPEFLIYFQGTGAADDSGLPNDRFFAVRPEGSVSTLKIQRTERGDSAVYLCASSLTWEQPQHFGDGTRLSIL.

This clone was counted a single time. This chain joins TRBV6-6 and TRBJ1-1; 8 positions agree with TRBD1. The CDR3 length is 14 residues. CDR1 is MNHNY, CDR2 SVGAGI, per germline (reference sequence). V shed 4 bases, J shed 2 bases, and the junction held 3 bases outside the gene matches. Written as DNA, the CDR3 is TGTGCCAGCAGTTTCACAGGGGGTAACACTGAAGCTTTCTTT. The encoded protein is CASSFTGGNTEAFF.

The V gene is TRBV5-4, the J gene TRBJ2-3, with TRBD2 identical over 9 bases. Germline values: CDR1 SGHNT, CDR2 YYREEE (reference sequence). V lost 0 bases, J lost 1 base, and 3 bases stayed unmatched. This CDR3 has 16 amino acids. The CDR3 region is CASSLGGGGGTDTQYF. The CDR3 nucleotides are TGTGCCAGCAGCTTGGGTGGCGGGGGGGGCACAGATACGCAGTATTTT. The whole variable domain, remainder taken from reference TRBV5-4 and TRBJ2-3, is ETGVTQSPTHLIKTRGQQVTLRCSSQSGHNTVSWYQQALGQGPQFIFQYYREEENGRGNFPPRFSGLQFPNYSSELNVNALELDDSALYLCASSLGGGGGTDTQYFGPGTRLTVL.

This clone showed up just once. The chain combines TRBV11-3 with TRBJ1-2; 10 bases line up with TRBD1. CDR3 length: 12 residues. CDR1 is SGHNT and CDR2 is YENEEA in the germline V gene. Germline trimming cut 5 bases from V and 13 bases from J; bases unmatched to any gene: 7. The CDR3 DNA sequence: TGTGCCAGCAGCCCGGGGACAGGGGCAAGCACCTTC. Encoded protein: CASSPGTGASTF.

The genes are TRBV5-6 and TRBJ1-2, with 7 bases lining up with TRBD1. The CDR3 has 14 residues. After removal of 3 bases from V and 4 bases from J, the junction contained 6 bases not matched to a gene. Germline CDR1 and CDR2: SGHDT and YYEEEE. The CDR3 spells CASSWGQNPYGYTF. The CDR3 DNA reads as TGTGCCAGCAGCTGGGGACAGAATCCCTATGGCTACACCTTC.

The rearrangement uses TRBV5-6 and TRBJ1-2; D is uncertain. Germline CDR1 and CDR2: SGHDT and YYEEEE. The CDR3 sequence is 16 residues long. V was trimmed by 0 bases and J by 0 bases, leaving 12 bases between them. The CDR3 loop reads CASSLAPAVANYGYTF. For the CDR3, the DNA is TGTGCCAGCAGCTTGGCTCCGGCGGTAGCTAACTATGGCTACACCTTC. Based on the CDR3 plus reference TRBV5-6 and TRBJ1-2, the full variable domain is DAGVTQSPTHLIKTRGQQVTLRCSPKSGHDTVSWYQQALGQGPQFIFQYYEEEERQRGNFPDRFSGHQFPNYSSELNVNALLLGDSALYLCASSLAPAVANYGYTFGSGTRLTVV.

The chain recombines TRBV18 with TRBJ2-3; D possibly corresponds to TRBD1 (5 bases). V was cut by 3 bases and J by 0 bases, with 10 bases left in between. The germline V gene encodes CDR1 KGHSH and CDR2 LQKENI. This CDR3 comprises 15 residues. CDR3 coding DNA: TGTGCCAGCTCACCCCGACAGTTCAGCACAGATACGCAGTATTTT. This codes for CASSPRQFSTDTQYF.